These 2 T cell receptor beta chains share one sample of origin, sequenced in a study of T cell responses to AZD1222 COVID-19 vaccine. Some clones are missing from TCRdb's copy, which holds only in-frame ones; the method was immunoSEQ multiplex PCR. This table has under 200,000 clones, approximately 93% appearing once. The sample consisted of peripheral blood, taken on day 0 of AZD1222 vaccination. These receptors were taken from an adult in good health.

V gene TRBV6-5 combines with J gene TRBJ1-5; D is uncertain. The CDR3 sequence is 13 residues long. Per germline, CDR1 MNHEY and CDR2 SVGAGI. Trimming removed 5 bases at V and 0 bases at J, with 5 bases between. The CDR3 here is CASSQSSNQPQHF. In DNA form, the CDR3 reads TGTGCCAGCAGTCAAAGTAGCAATCAGCCCCAGCATTTT.

This clone was picked up a small number of times. The rearrangement links TRBV7-8 to TRBJ1-3; no reliable D call. The length of the CDR3 is 14 residues. Trimming removed 5 bases at V and 4 bases at J, with 12 bases between. CDR1 SGHVS and CDR2 FQNEAQ come from the germline V gene. The CDR3 loop reads CASSPVGKGNTIYF. The CDR3 coding sequence is TGTGCCAGCAGCCCAGTGGGAAAGGGAAACACCATATATTTT.